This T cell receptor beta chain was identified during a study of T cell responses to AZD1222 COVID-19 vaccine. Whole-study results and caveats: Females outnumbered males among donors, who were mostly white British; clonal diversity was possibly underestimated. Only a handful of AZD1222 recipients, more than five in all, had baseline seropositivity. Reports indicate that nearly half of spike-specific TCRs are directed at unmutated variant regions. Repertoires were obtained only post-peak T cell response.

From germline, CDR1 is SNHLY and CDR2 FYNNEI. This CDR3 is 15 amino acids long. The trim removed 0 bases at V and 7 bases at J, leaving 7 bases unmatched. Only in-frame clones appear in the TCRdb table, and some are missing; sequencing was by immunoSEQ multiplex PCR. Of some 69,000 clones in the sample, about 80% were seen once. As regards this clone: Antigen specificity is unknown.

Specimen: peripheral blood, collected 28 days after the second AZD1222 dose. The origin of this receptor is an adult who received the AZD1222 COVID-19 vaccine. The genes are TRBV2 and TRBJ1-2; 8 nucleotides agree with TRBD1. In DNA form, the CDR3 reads TGTGCCAGCAGTGAAGCAAGGGCAGGGGGCAGTGGCTACACCTTC. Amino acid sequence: CASSEARAGGSGYTF.